A selection of T cell receptor beta chains follows, all from one sample in a study of T cells in Graves' hyperthyroidism and ophthalmopathy. Each CDR3 protein gets one entry after TCRdb re-called the multiplex PCR reads with MiXCR. The data show some 690,000 distinct CDR3 sequences, approximately 15% seen once. Sequencing was done on a sample of blood. All receptors come from a man aged 50 or older with Graves' hyperthyroidism. CDR3s include the opening cysteine and the closing phenylalanine or tryptophan. The D gene is left open where the match is weak. Rows give clone size only sometimes, using once, few, many, or a class for an expanded clone.

size	V	D	J	CDR3	DNA
many	TRBV10-3	-	TRBJ2-1	CAISERYNEQFF	TGTGCCATCAGTGAAAGGTACAATGAGCAGTTCTTC
few	TRBV27	-	TRBJ2-7	CASSSLTEGEQYF	TGTGCCAGCAGCTCCCTCACAGAAGGCGAGCAGTACTTC
few	TRBV9	TRBD2	TRBJ2-1	CASSVGVGGPYNEQFF	TGTGCCAGCAGCGTAGGAGTGGGAGGGCCCTACAATGAGCAGTTCTTC
many	TRBV5-1	-	TRBJ1-1	CASSWGQRRNTEAFF	TGCGCCAGCAGCTGGGGTCAGCGACGAAACACTGAAGCTTTCTTT
-	TRBV3-1	-	TRBJ2-1	CASSQGGHRDYNEQFF	TGTGCCAGCAGCCAAGGAGGCCACAGGGACTACAATGAGCAGTTCTTC
few	TRBV30	-	TRBJ1-2	CAWSYTENGYTF	TGTGCCTGGAGTTATACGGAGAATGGCTACACCTTC
many	TRBV2	-	TRBJ2-3	CASSGTSFPTDTQYF	TGTGCCAGCAGTGGGACGTCATTCCCCACAGATACGCAGTATTTT
few	TRBV24-1	TRBD2	TRBJ2-3	CATSDRTSAHTDTQYF	TGTGCCACCAGTGATCGGACTAGCGCCCACACAGATACGCAGTATTTT
many	TRBV11-1	-	TRBJ2-7	CASSSSRYEQYF	TGTGCCAGCAGCTCCTCGCGGTACGAGCAGTACTTC
many	TRBV2	-	TRBJ1-3	CASVPSDSGNTIYF	TGTGCCAGCGTTCCCTCAGACTCTGGAAACACCATATATTTT
few	TRBV28	-	TRBJ1-4	CASSSQSPGNEKLFF	TGTGCCAGCAGTTCCCAGTCCCCAGGGAATGAAAAACTGTTTTTT
few	TRBV29-1	-	TRBJ1-2	CSVEGMGTGAGGYTF	TGCAGCGTTGAAGGCATGGGTACGGGGGCCGGCGGCTACACCTTC
many	TRBV6-2/TRBV6-3	-	TRBJ1-6	CASRRQRNSPLHF	TGTGCCAGCAGGCGACAGAGAAATTCACCCCTCCACTTT
many	TRBV19	TRBD2	TRBJ2-3	CASSTYPTSGKRTDTQYF	TGTGCCAGTAGTACCTACCCGACTAGCGGGAAACGCACAGATACGCAGTATTTT